This passage covers 22 T cell receptor beta chains from one sample sequenced in a study of blood T cell repertoires in COVID-19. TCRdb's copy holds only in-frame clones and misses some; the assay was immunoSEQ multiplex PCR. In the table there are about 250,000 clones, over 75% of which are singletons. Sequencing input: peripheral blood. The origin of the receptors is a man aged 50-60 years with active or convalescent COVID-19.

This clone has only one observation. This rearrangement joins TRBV7-9 to TRBJ2-7; D gene ambiguous. The CDR3 totals 15 residues. The V end was cut by 2 bases, the J end by 2 bases, with 13 bases between. Germline V gene data show CDR1 as SEHNR and CDR2 as FQNEAQ (reference sequence). In nucleotides, the CDR3 is TGTGCCAGCAGCTTATATAGAGGAGAGGCCTACGAGCAGTACTTC. It yields the protein CASSLYRGEAYEQYF.

The rearrangement joins TRBV2 to TRBJ2-5; 8 nucleotides align to TRBD1. This CDR3 region has 14 residues. Trimming removed 7 bases from V and 2 bases from J; junction bases left unmatched: 6. In germline, CDR1 is SNHLY, CDR2 FYNNEI. The CDR3 DNA is TGTGCCAGCACAGGACAGGGTTGGCAAGAGACCCAGTACTTC. It codes for CASTGQGWQETQYF.

CDR3 nucleotides: TGTGCCAGCTCACCACCAAACGGAGGGATCCAGGCTTTCGGGGAGCTGTTTTTT. Encoded protein: CASSPPNGGIQAFGELFF. The chain joins TRBV18 to TRBJ2-2; maybe TRBD2 (6 bases). Germline V gives CDR1 KGHSH, CDR2 LQKENI. CDR3 length: 18 amino acids. Trimming took 0 bases from V and 7 from J, leaving 21 bases between them. Combining the CDR3 with reference TRBV18 and TRBJ2-2 gives the whole variable domain NAGVMQNPRHLVRRRGQEARLRCSPMKGHSHVYWYRQLPEEGLKFMVYLQKENIIDESGMPKERFSAEFPKEGPSILRIQQVVRGDSAAYFCASSPPNGGIQAFGELFFGEGSRLTVL.

The V call is TRBV15, the J call TRBJ2-1, with TRBD1 matching over 8 bases. Trimming removed 6 bases from V and 8 bases from J; junction bases left unmatched: 12. CDR1 and CDR2 from the germline V gene are LNHNV and YYDKDF (reference sequence). The CDR3 is 15 residues long. The CDR3 protein is CATSGRDRTWDEQFF. The CDR3 region has the DNA TGTGCCACCAGTGGCAGGGACAGGACATGGGATGAGCAGTTCTTC.

This clone occurred a few times. The chain has TRBV7-9 and TRBJ1-3; TRBD1 agrees at 7 bases. CDR1 SEHNR and CDR2 FQNEAQ come from the germline V gene (reference sequence). With 5 bases clipped from V and 3 bases from J, the junction kept 7 bases outside the gene matches. CDR3 length: 15 amino acids. This CDR3 is CASSVAYRGGNTIYF. The DNA for the CDR3 is TGTGCCAGCAGCGTCGCGTACAGGGGTGGAAACACCATATATTTT.

V usage is TRBV5-1 and J usage is TRBJ2-7; TRBD2 matches 9 bases. The V gene end was trimmed by 0 bases and the J gene end by 3 bases; junction bases not matched to a gene: 1. The CDR3 totals 14 residues. Germline CDR1 SGHRS, CDR2 YFSETQ. The CDR3, as DNA: TGCGCCAGCAGCTTGGTTAGCGGGAGCTACGAGCAGTACTTC. It codes for CASSLVSGSYEQYF.

This clone was counted only a few times. The chain carries TRBV7-9 and TRBJ1-5, with a tentative D call TRBD1 (6 bases). The V gene's germline CDR1 is SEHNR and CDR2 FQNEAQ (reference sequence). The CDR3 extends over 14 amino acids. V was trimmed by 5 bases and J by 0 bases, leaving 8 bases between them. CDR3 amino acids: CASSKTGSNQPQHF. The CDR3 nucleotides read TGTGCCAGCAGCAAGACAGGTAGCAATCAGCCCCAGCATTTT. The full variable domain, completed using reference TRBV7-9 and TRBJ1-5, is DTGVSQNPRHKITKRGQNVTFRCDPISEHNRLYWYRQTLGQGPEFLTYFQNEAQLEKSRLLSDRFSAERPKGSFSTLEIQRTEQGDSAMYLCASSKTGSNQPQHFGDGTRLSIL.

J is TRBJ2-2 and V is TRBV19; D remains unclear. The length of the CDR3 is 14 residues. The V end was cut by 6 bases, the J end by 1 base, with 9 bases between. CDR1 and CDR2 from the germline V gene are LNHDA and SQIVND (reference sequence). The CDR3 sequence is CASRQHRNTGELFF. The CDR3 nucleotides are TGTGCCAGTAGACAGCACAGGAACACCGGGGAGCTGTTTTTT.

The chain couples TRBV5-1 to TRBJ2-5; 7 nucleotides match TRBD1. Germline V gene sequence: CDR1 SGHRS, CDR2 YFSETQ. After removal of 4 bases from V and 0 bases from J, the junction contained 3 bases not matched to a gene. CDR3 length equals 14 residues. For the CDR3, the DNA is TGCGCCAGCAGCCCGGACAGGCACCAAGAGACCCAGTACTTC. Its translation: CASSPDRHQETQYF.

This clone showed up just a few times. The chain is built from TRBV7-9 and TRBJ1-2; 7 bases fit TRBD1. The CDR3 sequence is 12 residues long. V gave up 1 base and J gave up 10 bases; unmatched junction bases: 3. Germline V gene sequence: CDR1 SEHNR, CDR2 FQNEAQ (reference sequence). The DNA of the CDR3 is TGTGCCAGCAGCTTAGAGACAGGGTACTACACCTTC. It encodes CASSLETGYYTF.

A single count supports this clone. The chain combines TRBV6-5 with TRBJ2-7, with D tentatively TRBD1 (6 bases). The CDR3 totals 14 residues. Germline CDR1 reads MNHEY; CDR2 reads SVGAGI. Trimming removed 6 bases from V and 6 bases from J, with 18 bases in between. DNA for the CDR3: TGTGCCAGCAGGCGCAGCTCACAGGGCTCCGAGCAGTACTTC. Translation gives CASRRSSQGSEQYF.

The rearrangement uses TRBV6-2 or TRBV6-3 and TRBJ2-1; D call uncertain. V shed 5 bases and J shed 9 bases, with 11 bases lying between them. The CDR3 loop spans 12 amino acids. Looked up from germline, CDR1 is MNHEY and CDR2 is SVGEGT. CDR3 protein: CASSHPPGEQFF. CDR3 in DNA: TGTGCCAGCAGTCACCCTCCGGGTGAGCAGTTCTTC.

This rearrangement joins TRBV5-8 to TRBJ1-1; the D gene is possibly TRBD1 (6 bases). CDR3 size: 14 residues. Trimming left V 5 bases short and J 1 base short, with 12 bases between. Germline-derived CDR1 and CDR2 are SGHTS and YDEGEE. The chain's CDR3 is CASRGTFKNTEAFF. The CDR3 bases are TGTGCCAGCAGGGGGACATTCAAGAACACTGAAGCTTTCTTT.

This sequence joins TRBV5-1 and TRBJ2-5, with D unclear. V was trimmed by 1 base and J by 4 bases, leaving 11 bases between them. The CDR3 length is 14 residues. Germline V gene data show CDR1 as SGHRS and CDR2 as YFSETQ. Here the CDR3 reads CASSLLSSGETQYF. CDR3 bases: TGCGCCAGCAGCTTGCTATCTAGTGGAGAGACCCAGTACTTC. The full variable domain, in which reference TRBV5-1 and TRBJ2-5 provide the parts outside the CDR3, is KAGVTQTPRYLIKTRGQQVTLSCSPISGHRSVSWYQQTPGQGLQFLFEYFSETQRNKGNFPGRFSGRQFSNSRSEMNVSTLELGDSALYLCASSLLSSGETQYFGPGTRLLVL.

As to this clone: Other nucleotide sequences in the sample specify the same CDR3. The chain carries TRBV5-1 and TRBJ1-5; D possibly corresponds to TRBD1 (5 bases). V shed 2 bases and J shed 5 bases, with 11 bases lying between them. The CDR3 length is 14 residues. Germline V gives CDR1 SGHRS, CDR2 YFSETQ. The CDR3 region is CASSFAGGDQPQHF. CDR3 DNA sequence: TGCGCCAGCAGCTTTGCGGGAGGGGATCAGCCCCAGCATTTT.

This clone has just a few counts. V gene TRBV6-2 or TRBV6-3 combines with J gene TRBJ2-7; 10 nucleotides line up with TRBD2. With V trimmed by 5 bases and J by 3 bases, 4 bases remained unmatched. Germline assignment: CDR1 MNHEY and CDR2 SVGEGT. The CDR3 is 14 residues long. CDR3 in amino acids: CASSPTSGLYEQYF. As DNA, the CDR3 is TGTGCCAGCAGTCCGACTAGCGGGCTCTACGAGCAGTACTTC.

The chain couples TRBV2 to TRBJ2-2, with 12 nucleotides matching TRBD2. V shed 6 bases and J 8 bases; nucleotides not matched to a gene: 7. CDR1 SNHLY and CDR2 FYNNEI come from the germline V gene. The CDR3 spans 15 residues. CDR3 protein: CASRGLAGPVGELFF. The CDR3 coding sequence is TGTGCCAGCAGGGGACTAGCGGGCCCCGTGGGGGAGCTGTTTTTT.

The chain recombines TRBV3-1 (or the pseudogene TRBV3-2) with TRBJ2-1; 13 bases line up with TRBD2. This CDR3 is 16 amino acids long. With V trimmed by 4 bases and J by 8 bases, 8 bases remained unmatched. Germline loops: CDR1 LGHDT, CDR2 YNNKEL (reference sequence). The CDR3 nucleotides are TGTGCCAGCAGCCCCTGGACTAGCGGGAGTGGCTATGAGCAGTTCTTC. Amino acids: CASSPWTSGSGYEQFF.

The gene calls are TRBV5-8 and TRBJ1-2; D remains ambiguous. The CDR3 loop spans 8 amino acids. V lost 10 bases and J 8 bases, leaving 6 bases between the germline ends. The V gene's germline CDR1 is SGHTS and CDR2 YDEGEE. CDR3 in DNA: TGTGCCTCCCGGGGCTACACCTTC. Translation: CASRGYTF.

The chain carries TRBV14 and TRBJ2-7; D call uncertain. The germline CDR1 and CDR2 sequences are SGHDN and FVKESK. The CDR3 loop spans 13 amino acids. Deletions cut 1 base from V and 2 bases from J, with 6 bases between. The CDR3 loop reads CASSQGSPYEQYF. Written as DNA, the CDR3 is TGTGCCAGCAGCCAAGGGAGTCCCTACGAGCAGTACTTC. The full variable domain, with the rest looked up from reference TRBV14 and TRBJ2-7, is EAGVTQFPSHSVIEKGQTVTLRCDPISGHDNLYWYRRVMGKEIKFLLHFVKESKQDESGMPNNRFLAERTGGTYSTLKVQPAELEDSGVYFCASSQGSPYEQYFGPGTRLTVT.

This chain connects TRBV6-5 to TRBJ1-4; D remains ambiguous. CDR1 MNHEY and CDR2 SVGAGI come from the germline V gene. The CDR3 runs 14 residues. The V gene lost 0 bases and the J gene lost 2 bases, with 4 bases spanning the gap. The CDR3 sequence is CASSYSLTNEKLFF. In nucleotides, the CDR3 is TGTGCCAGCAGTTACTCCTTGACTAATGAAAAACTGTTTTTT.

V usage is TRBV5-4 and J usage is TRBJ1-3; 8 bases agree with TRBD1. The CDR3 extends over 15 amino acids. CDR1 and CDR2 (germline): SGHNT, YYREEE (reference sequence). With V trimmed by 3 bases and J by 0 bases, 2 bases remained unmatched. This chain's CDR3 is CASSSGQGSGNTIYF. CDR3 nucleotide sequence: TGTGCCAGCAGCTCAGGACAGGGCTCTGGAAACACCATATATTTT.